This TCR beta chain derives from a study of T cell responses to AZD1222 COVID-19 vaccine. The overall study: Second doses that came at about 4 or about 12 weeks were put together. Notes on the study in general: Unmutated regions of variants are reportedly targeted by nearly half of spike-specific TCRs.

This clone appeared once. Antigen specificity is unknown. Method: immunoSEQ multiplex PCR; TCRdb's copy keeps in-frame clones and lacks some. The data hold about 110,000 clones, with roughly 90% observed a single time. Germline CDR1 and CDR2: SGHAT and FQNNGV. V lost 5 bases and J 5 bases, leaving 21 bases between the germline ends. The CDR3 runs to 16 residues. The V gene is TRBV11-2, the J gene TRBJ2-5; D gene unclear. The clonotype was recovered from an adult in good health. The sample consisted of peripheral blood, taken on day 0 of AZD1222 vaccination. CDR3 in amino acids: CASSHSSPGRWETQYF. CDR3 nucleotides: TGTGCCAGCAGCCACTCCTCGCCTGGACGATGGGAGACCCAGTACTTC.